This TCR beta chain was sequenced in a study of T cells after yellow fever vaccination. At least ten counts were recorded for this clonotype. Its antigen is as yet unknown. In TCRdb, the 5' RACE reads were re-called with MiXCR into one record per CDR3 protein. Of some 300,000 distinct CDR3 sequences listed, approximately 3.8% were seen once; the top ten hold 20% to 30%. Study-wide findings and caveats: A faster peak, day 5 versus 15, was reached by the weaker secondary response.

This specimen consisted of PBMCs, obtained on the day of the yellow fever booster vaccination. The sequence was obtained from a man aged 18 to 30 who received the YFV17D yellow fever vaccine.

The CDR3 spells CASSLNRGPQETQYF. In nucleotides, the CDR3 is TGTGCCAGCAGCTTAAATAGGGGGCCCCAAGAGACCCAGTACTTC. V usage is TRBV7-7 and J usage is TRBJ2-5; 7 bases line up with TRBD1. The CDR3 runs 15 residues. After removal of 2 bases from V and 1 base from J, the junction contained 4 bases not matched to a gene. CDR1 is SSHAT, CDR2 FNYEAQ, per germline (reference sequence).